The clone carrying this TCR beta chain was counted ten times or more. The antigen remains unidentified. This sample was included in a study of T cell repertoires in cytomegalovirus infection. Overall study: Both CMV infection and a matching HLA type were indicated by public TCR beta signatures. Study-level points and caveats: The study found HLA-C-restricted CMV-specific TCR beta clonotypes dominating the ex vivo response. The study identified carriers of CMV plus the relevant HLA from cumulative public TCR beta family frequency.

Germline loops: CDR1 MGHRA, CDR2 YSYEKL. The V gene lost 4 bases and the J gene lost 0 bases, with 13 bases spanning the gap. The CDR3 loop spans 16 amino acids. TCRdb independently ran MiXCR on the reads; one entry per CDR3 protein. This sample carries about 680,000 distinct CDR3 sequences, 20% to 25% of them seen once, and the ten largest clones take 6.5% to 10%. The sequencing sample was made of CD8+ T cells from PBMCs. This clonotype was obtained from a human donor in good health (CMV status not recorded). Some clones in this sample may be carry-over from other donors' samples. The rearrangement links TRBV4-1 to TRBJ2-1; TRBD2 is a possible D gene (6 bases). The CDR3 spells CASSLNSGVSYNEQFF. The CDR3 region has the DNA TGCGCCAGCAGCCTAAACTCGGGGGTCTCCTACAATGAGCAGTTCTTC.